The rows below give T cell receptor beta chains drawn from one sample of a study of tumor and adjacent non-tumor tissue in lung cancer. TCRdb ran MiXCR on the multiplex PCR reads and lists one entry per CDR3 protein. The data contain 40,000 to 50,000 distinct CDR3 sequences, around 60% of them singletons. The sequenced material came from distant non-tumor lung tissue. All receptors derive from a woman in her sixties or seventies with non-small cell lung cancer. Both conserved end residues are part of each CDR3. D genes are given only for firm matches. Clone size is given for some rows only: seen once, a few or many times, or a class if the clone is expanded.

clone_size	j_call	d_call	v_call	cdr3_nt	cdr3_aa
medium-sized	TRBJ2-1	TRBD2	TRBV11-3	TGTGCCAGCAGCTTCCTAGCGGGGTCGCCCGAGCAGTTCTTC	CASSFLAGSPEQFF
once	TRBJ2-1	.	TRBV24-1	TGTGCCTCCAGTGATGCCGGGATCATCAAGGATGAGCAGTTCTTC	CASSDAGIIKDEQFF
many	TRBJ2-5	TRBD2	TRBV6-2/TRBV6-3	TGTGCCAGCAGTGCGAGACTAGCGGGACCACAAGAGACCCAGTACTTC	CASSARLAGPQETQYF
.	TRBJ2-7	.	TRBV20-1	TGCAGTGCTAGAGATGCAGGAAGAAGCGGAACGACCTACAAGCAGTACTTC	CSARDAGRSGTTYKQYF
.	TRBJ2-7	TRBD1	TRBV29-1	TGCAGCGTAGTGACAGGGGTTTGTGTTTCGTCCTGCGAGCAGTACTTC	CSVVTGVCVSSCEQYF
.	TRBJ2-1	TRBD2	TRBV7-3	TGTGCCAGCAGCCCCGAGAGCGGGAGCTCCTACAATGAGCAGTTCTTC	CASSPESGSSYNEQFF
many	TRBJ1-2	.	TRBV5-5	TGTGCCAGCAGCTTGTTGCTGCAGGGCCAGAGGGGCTACACCTTC	CASSLLLQGQRGYTF
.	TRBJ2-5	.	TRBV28	TGTGCCAGCAGTCTCCCCGGGTTCCAAAAAGAGACCCAGTACTTC	CASSLPGFQKETQYF
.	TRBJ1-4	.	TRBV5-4	TGTGTCAGCAGCATGAACCGGGGAATCGATGAAAAACTGTCTTTT	CVSSMNRGIDEKLSF
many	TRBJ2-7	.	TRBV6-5	TGTGCCAGCAGTTACAGCTTGCGGGCTAGCGCATCCTACGAGCAGTACTTC	CASSYSLRASASYEQYF
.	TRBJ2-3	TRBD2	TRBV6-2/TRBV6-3	TGTGTCAGCAGTTTAGCGGGATCCGCAGATACACAGTATTTT	CVSSLAGSADTQYF
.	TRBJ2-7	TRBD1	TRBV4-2	TGTGCCAGCAGCCAAGAGAGGGACAGCTACGAAGAGTACTTC	CASSQERDSYEEYF
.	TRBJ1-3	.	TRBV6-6	TGTGTCAGCAGTTCTTCATCACAATCCATCATATATTTT	CVSSSSSQSIIYF